These 15 T cell receptor beta chains were sequenced from one sample in a study of Graves' ophthalmopathy and Graves' hyperthyroidism. CDR3 regions of TCR beta were amplified from RNA transcripts. HTBI primers primed a first-round RT-PCR, and a second-round multiplex PCR followed. TCRdb processed the multiplex PCR reads anew with MiXCR; each CDR3 protein has one entry. The table shows about 620,000 distinct CDR3 sequences, with about 20% occurring only once. Input material: peripheral blood. The receptor source for this set is a woman aged 18 to 35 with stable Graves' hyperthyroidism. Some clones in this sample may be carry-over from other donors' samples.

The J gene is TRBJ2-2, the V gene TRBV9, with TRBD2 as a possible D gene (7 bases). This CDR3 is built from 18 residues. Germline V CDR1 and CDR2: SGDLS, YYNGEE. V lost 2 bases, J lost 2 bases, and 19 bases lay in between. The CDR3 coding sequence is TGTGCCAGCAGCGTCAGAGGGGGGGGACTCTCCAACACCGGGGAGCTGTTTTTT. This sequence encodes CASSVRGGGLSNTGELFF. The whole variable domain, remainder taken from reference TRBV9 and TRBJ2-2, is DSGVTQTPKHLITATGQRVTLRCSPRSGDLSVYWYQQSLDQGLQFLIQYYNGEERAKGNILERFSAQQFPDLHSELNLSSLELGDSALYFCASSVRGGGLSNTGELFFGEGSRLTVL.

The J gene is TRBJ1-2, the V gene TRBV28, with D maybe TRBD1 (6 bases). V dropped 5 bases and J dropped 5 bases, with 21 bases sitting between them. CDR1 is MDHEN and CDR2 is SYDVKM in the germline V gene. The CDR3 loop spans 16 amino acids. The DNA of the CDR3 is TGTGCCAGCAGTACGGGGGGGGGCCGACGTGAATATGGCTACACCTTC. This translates into CASSTGGGRREYGYTF.

CDR3 in amino acids: CASSETGQGAYEQYF. The DNA of the CDR3 is TGTGCCAGCAGTGAAACGGGACAGGGGGCGTACGAGCAGTACTTC. J is TRBJ2-7 and V is TRBV2, with 12 bases that match TRBD1. V was clipped by 2 bases and J by 4 bases; unmatched bases: 3. Germline V gives CDR1 SNHLY, CDR2 FYNNEI. This CDR3 has 15 amino acids.

In this sample, this clonotype turned up many times. The CDR3 region is CASSYGRFGEQYF. As DNA, the CDR3 is TGTGCCAGCAGTTACGGGAGATTCGGCGAGCAGTACTTC. This chain uses TRBV6-5 with TRBJ2-7; D might be TRBD2 (5 bases). CDR3 length: 13 amino acids. The V end was cut by 2 bases, the J end by 6 bases, with 11 bases between. CDR1 and CDR2 from the germline V gene are MNHEY and SVGAGI.

This clonotype was seen many times. This chain joins TRBV20-1 and TRBJ2-7; D possibly corresponds to TRBD2 (6 bases). Germline CDR1 and CDR2: DFQATT and SNEGSKA (reference sequence). The CDR3 contains 14 residues. V dropped 5 bases and J dropped 0 bases, with 14 bases sitting between them. The CDR3: CSAPGTGSSYEQYF. The CDR3 nucleotides read TGCAGTGCTCCCGGGACCGGGAGCTCCTACGAGCAGTACTTC.

The CDR3 here is CASSFSGVSEQYF. CDR3 nucleotide sequence: TGTGCCAGCAGCTTCTCAGGGGTAAGCGAGCAGTACTTC. The V call is TRBV5-5, the J call TRBJ2-7; TRBD1 might be the D (6 bases). Trimming shortened V by 2 bases and J by 6 bases, and 12 bases separated the two germline ends. Germline V gene data show CDR1 as SGHKS and CDR2 as YYEKEE (reference sequence). This CDR3 spans 13 amino acids. Based on the CDR3 plus reference TRBV5-5 and TRBJ2-7, the full variable domain is DAGVTQSPTHLIKTRGQQVTLRCSPISGHKSVSWYQQVLGQGPQFIFQYYEKEERGRGNFPDRFSARQFPNYSSELNVNALLLGDSALYLCASSFSGVSEQYFGPGTRLTVT.

This clonotype has a count of ten or more. This chain connects TRBV24-1 to TRBJ2-5; D gene unclear. The CDR3 covers 15 residues. Trimming removed 2 bases at V and 2 bases at J, with 11 bases between. CDR1 and CDR2 (germline): KGHDR, SFDVKD. CDR3 bases: TGTGCCACCAGTGATTCTCGTCCAGCACAAGAGACCCAGTACTTC. It translates to CATSDSRPAQETQYF.

This clonotype was counted many times. The chain employs TRBV30 and TRBJ2-2; TRBD2 aligns across 8 bases. The CDR3 is 14 residues long. Germline lookup yields CDR1 GTSNPN and CDR2 SVGIG (reference sequence). V shed 5 bases and J 9 bases; nucleotides not matched to a gene: 11. In nucleotides, the CDR3 is TGTGCCTGGGATGCAGGGACTAGAGATTGGGAGCTGTTTTTT. It specifies CAWDAGTRDWELFF.

This clonotype was observed at least ten times. The chain employs TRBV6-2 or TRBV6-3 and TRBJ1-2; tentative D call: TRBD1 (6 bases). CDR1 is MNHEY and CDR2 is SVGEGT in the germline V gene. CDR3 length: 13 residues. The V end lost 8 bases, the J end lost 5 bases, and 15 bases lay between the germline ends. CDR3 sequence (DNA): TGTGCCAGCCAGACGGACAGAATGTATGGCTACACCTTC. Its protein product is CASQTDRMYGYTF.

Many counts were recorded for this clonotype. The CDR3 is CASSLGTGEDPWEQYF. CDR3 coding DNA: TGTGCCAGCAGCTTAGGGACAGGGGAGGACCCGTGGGAGCAGTACTTC. The rearrangement links TRBV11-1 to TRBJ2-7, with 9 bases matching TRBD1. The CDR3 is 16 residues long. The germline gives CDR1 SGHAT, CDR2 FQDESV (reference sequence). After removal of 1 base from V and 7 bases from J, the junction contained 11 bases not matched to a gene.

This clonotype has ten or more counts. The chain carries TRBV28 and TRBJ2-7; no clear D gene. V lost 6 bases to trimming and J lost 2 bases, with 14 bases between them. The germline gives CDR1 MDHEN, CDR2 SYDVKM. This CDR3 is built from 14 residues. The CDR3 loop reads CASSSGPFAYEQYF. As DNA, the CDR3 is TGTGCCAGCAGCTCCGGGCCCTTTGCCTACGAGCAGTACTTC.

This clonotype was observed at least ten times. The rearrangement uses TRBV12-3 or TRBV12-4 and TRBJ1-5; a weak D match, TRBD1 (5 bases). The CDR3 spans 15 residues. The V gene lost 2 bases and the J gene lost 2 bases, with 10 bases spanning the gap. CDR3 loop: CASSLQGRGNQPQHF. The CDR3 DNA reads as TGTGCCAGCAGTTTACAGGGCCGAGGCAATCAGCCCCAGCATTTT.

This clonotype occurred a few times. CDR3 in DNA: TGTGCCAGCAGCGTTCAGACACAAGAGACCCAGTACTTC. It translates to CASSVQTQETQYF. The J gene is TRBJ2-5, the V gene TRBV9; no firm D call. The CDR3 runs to 13 residues. Germline lookup yields CDR1 SGDLS and CDR2 YYNGEE. V was pared by 2 bases and J by 2 bases, with 7 bases between. Together with reference TRBV9 and TRBJ2-5, the CDR3 gives the full variable domain: DSGVTQTPKHLITATGQRVTLRCSPRSGDLSVYWYQQSLDQGLQFLIQYYNGEERAKGNILERFSAQQFPDLHSELNLSSLELGDSALYFCASSVQTQETQYFGPGTRLLVL.

Notes on this clonotype: This may arise from a read error, as a much more abundant clone is one base away. The final CDR3 position lacks the conserved phenylalanine or tryptophan, pointing to a likely read error. The chain combines TRBV20-1 with TRBJ1-2; no clear D. The V end lost 5 bases, the J end lost 5 bases, and 9 bases lay between the germline ends. The CDR3 extends over 11 amino acids. Germline V gives CDR1 DFQATT, CDR2 SNEGSKA (reference sequence). The CDR3 loop reads CSALGLYGYTV. The CDR3 coding sequence is TGCAGTGCTCTCGGGCTTTATGGCTACACCGTC.

Ten or more counts support this clonotype. The genes are TRBV9 and TRBJ1-6; TRBD1 might be the D (5 bases). The CDR3 is 15 residues long. Per germline, CDR1 SGDLS and CDR2 YYNGEE. Between the trimmed V and J ends, which lost 0 bases and 10 bases, there was a span of 14 bases. The CDR3 DNA sequence: TGTGCCAGCAGCGTAGCTGGCAGTACAGGATCACCCCTCCACTTT. It encodes CASSVAGSTGSPLHF.